A selection of T cell receptor beta chains follows, all from one sample in a study of blood T cell repertoires in COVID-19. The repertoire was sequenced with immunoSEQ multiplex PCR; TCRdb's copy has only in-frame clones and lacks some. Here the sample spans under 300,000 clones, 92% being singletons. Sequencing was carried out using peripheral blood. These receptors were taken from a young man with COVID-19, enrolled during active disease. The CDR3 runs from the conserved cysteine through the conserved F or W. Each record gives: V gene, J gene, D gene, clone size, CDR3 length, CDR3 protein, CDR3 DNA. A D gene is named only where the DNA matches it firmly. A row's size may be missing; if present it is once, few, many or a size class.

>TRBV6-6|TRBJ2-7|NA|NA|13
CASSSSGSYEQYF
TGTGCCAGCAGTAGTAGCGGCTCCTACGAGCAGTACTTC
>TRBV7-2|TRBJ2-3|TRBD2|NA|17
CASSSSRSGGPSDTQYF
TGTGCCAGCAGCTCGAGTCGAAGCGGGGGGCCCTCAGATACGCAGTATTTT
>TRBV6-6|TRBJ1-5|TRBD1|NA|14
CASGTGTGDQPQHF
TGTGCCAGTGGGACCGGGACAGGGGATCAGCCCCAGCATTTT
>TRBV18|TRBJ2-2|TRBD1|NA|20
CASSSRTQAPGQANTGELFF
TGTGCCAGCTCATCCCGGACGCAGGCCCCGGGACAGGCTAACACCGGGGAGCTGTTTTTT
>TRBV18|TRBJ1-6|NA|NA|16
CASSPPNQGSKSPLHF
TGTGCCAGCTCACCACCAAATCAGGGGAGCAAGTCACCCCTCCACTTT
>TRBV10-3|TRBJ2-1|TRBD2|NA|15
CAALDSGSSYNEQFF
TGTGCCGCGCTTGATAGCGGGTCCTCCTACAATGAGCAGTTCTTC
>TRBV6-5|TRBJ1-3|NA|NA|13
CASTDHSGNTIYF
TGTGCCAGTACAGATCACTCTGGAAACACCATATATTTT
>TRBV18|TRBJ1-5|NA|NA|20
CASSPEEGAGIGYSNQPQHF
TGTGCCAGCTCTCCCGAGGAAGGGGCAGGGATAGGATATAGCAATCAGCCCCAGCATTTT
>TRBV3-1/TRBV3-2|TRBJ1-4|TRBD1|once|15
CASSQGQGPPEKLFF
TGTGCCAGCAGCCAAGGACAGGGACCGCCAGAAAAACTGTTTTTT
>TRBV6-6|TRBJ2-5|TRBD1|NA|13
CASREQGKETQYF
TGTGCCAGCAGGGAACAGGGGAAAGAGACCCAGTACTTC
>TRBV20-1|TRBJ1-2|NA|NA|15
CSASSAGPKRDGYTF
TGCAGTGCTAGTAGCGCAGGGCCTAAAAGGGATGGCTACACCTTC
>TRBV13|TRBJ1-2|NA|NA|16
CASSLFLAMGPFGYTF
TGTGCCAGCAGCTTATTTCTTGCGATGGGGCCCTTCGGCTACACCTTC
>TRBV2|TRBJ2-2|TRBD2|NA|15
CASSPGTTNTGELFF
TGTGCCAGCAGCCCCGGGACTACCAACACCGGGGAGCTGTTTTTT
>TRBV6-5|TRBJ2-7|TRBD2|NA|15
CASNRVASGDYEQYF
TGTGCCAGCAATCGAGTGGCTAGCGGGGATTACGAGCAGTACTTC
>TRBV5-4|TRBJ1-2|TRBD1|NA|15
CASSPGQGAAYGYTF
TGTGCCAGCAGCCCCGGACAGGGGGCGGCCTATGGCTACACCTTC
>TRBV10-3|TRBJ1-1|TRBD1|NA|16
CAISDGGGLGNTEAFF
TGTGCCATCAGTGACGGAGGGGGCTTAGGAAACACTGAAGCTTTCTTT
>TRBV5-5|TRBJ2-7|NA|NA|16
CASSLGIQGTSYEQYF
TGTGCCAGCAGCTTGGGTATTCAGGGAACTTCCTACGAGCAGTACTTC
>TRBV4-1|TRBJ1-2|NA|NA|14
CASSQAGRVHGYTF
TGCGCCAGCAGCCAAGCCGGGAGGGTGCATGGCTACACCTTC
>TRBV6-4|TRBJ1-2|NA|NA|13
CASREPGVYGYTF
TGTGCCAGCAGGGAACCAGGGGTCTATGGCTACACCTTC
>TRBV12-3/TRBV12-4|TRBJ1-2|NA|NA|13
CASSLQEFYGYTF
TGTGCCAGCAGTTTGCAGGAATTTTATGGCTACACCTTC
>TRBV5-1|TRBJ1-3|TRBD1|NA|15
CASSLQGSEGNTIYF
TGCGCCAGCAGCTTACAGGGGTCTGAAGGAAACACCATATATTTT
>TRBV11-2|TRBJ2-3|NA|NA|16
CASSRLGGPSTDTQYF
TGTGCCAGCAGCCGGCTGGGGGGGCCGAGCACAGATACGCAGTATTTT
>TRBV4-1|TRBJ2-3|TRBD2|NA|17
CASSQDGKRGGDDTQYF
TGCGCCAGCAGCCAAGATGGAAAGCGGGGGGGCGACGATACGCAGTATTTT
>TRBV12-5|TRBJ1-1|TRBD1|few|12
CASGLGQGLAFF
TGTGCTAGTGGTTTGGGACAGGGGCTCGCTTTCTTT
>TRBV3-1/TRBV3-2|TRBJ1-2|NA|NA|14
CASSWGNAGNGYTF
TGTGCCAGCAGCTGGGGCAACGCTGGGAATGGCTACACCTTC
>TRBV6-5|TRBJ1-4|NA|NA|12
CASSSHNEKLFF
TGTGCCAGCAGTTCCCATAATGAAAAACTGTTTTTT
>TRBV25-1|TRBJ2-1|TRBD2|NA|17
CASSEWMGEGVGVEQFF
TGTGCCAGCAGTGAATGGATGGGGGAGGGTGTTGGAGTTGAGCAGTTCTTC
>TRBV9|TRBJ2-2|TRBD2|NA|15
CASSPGGAITGELFF
TGTGCCAGCAGCCCCGGGGGGGCGATTACCGGGGAGCTGTTTTTT